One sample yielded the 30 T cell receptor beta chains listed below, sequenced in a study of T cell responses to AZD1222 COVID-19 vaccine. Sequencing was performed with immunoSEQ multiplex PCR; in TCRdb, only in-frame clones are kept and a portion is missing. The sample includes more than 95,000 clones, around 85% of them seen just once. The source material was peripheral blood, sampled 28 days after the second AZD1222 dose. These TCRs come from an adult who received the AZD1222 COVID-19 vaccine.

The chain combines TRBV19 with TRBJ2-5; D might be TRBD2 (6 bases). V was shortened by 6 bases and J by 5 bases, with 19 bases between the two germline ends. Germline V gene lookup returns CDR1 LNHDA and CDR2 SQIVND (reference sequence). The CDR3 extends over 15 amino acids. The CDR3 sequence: CASRRGLGNTETQYF. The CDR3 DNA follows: TGTGCCAGTAGACGGGGACTGGGCAACACGGAGACCCAGTACTTC.

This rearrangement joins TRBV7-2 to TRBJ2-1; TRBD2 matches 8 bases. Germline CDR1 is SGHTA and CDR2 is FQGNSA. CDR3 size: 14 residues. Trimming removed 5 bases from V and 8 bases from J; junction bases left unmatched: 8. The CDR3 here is CASSPGGAQDEQFF. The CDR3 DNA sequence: TGTGCCAGCAGCCCCGGGGGGGCTCAAGATGAGCAGTTCTTC.

CDR3 in DNA: TGTGCCAGCAGGAATGGGGCAGGGTTGAGCAATCAGCCCCAGCATTTT. Its translation: CASRNGAGLSNQPQHF. The chain employs TRBV2 and TRBJ1-5, with a tentative D call TRBD1 (5 bases). This CDR3 spans 16 amino acids. CDR1 and CDR2 (germline): SNHLY, FYNNEI. With 6 bases removed from V and 1 base from J, the gap between germline ends came to 16 bases. Looking up the rest from reference TRBV2 and TRBJ1-5 gives the full variable domain: EPEVTQTPSHQVTQMGQEVILRCVPISNHLYFYWYRQILGQKVEFLVSFYNNEISEKSEIFDDQFSVERPDGSNFTLKIRSTKLEDSAMYFCASRNGAGLSNQPQHFGDGTRLSIL.

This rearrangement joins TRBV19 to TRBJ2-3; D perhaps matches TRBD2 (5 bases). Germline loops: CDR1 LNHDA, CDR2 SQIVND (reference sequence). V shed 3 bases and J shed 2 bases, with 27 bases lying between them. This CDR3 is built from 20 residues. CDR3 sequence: CASSMSGFDQDSTDTDTQYF. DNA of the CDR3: TGTGCCAGTAGTATGTCGGGGTTCGACCAAGACTCTACTGACACAGATACGCAGTATTTT.

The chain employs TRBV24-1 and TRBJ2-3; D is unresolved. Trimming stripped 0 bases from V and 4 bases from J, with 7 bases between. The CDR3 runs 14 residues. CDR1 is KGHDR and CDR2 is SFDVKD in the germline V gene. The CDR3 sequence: CATSDLTISDTQYF. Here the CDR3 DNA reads TGTGCCACCAGTGATTTGACTATATCAGATACGCAGTATTTT.

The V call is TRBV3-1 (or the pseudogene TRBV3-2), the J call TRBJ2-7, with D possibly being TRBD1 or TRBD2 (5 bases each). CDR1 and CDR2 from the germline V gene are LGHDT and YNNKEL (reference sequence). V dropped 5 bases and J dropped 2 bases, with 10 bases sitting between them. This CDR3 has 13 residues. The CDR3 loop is CASSTRGPYEQYF. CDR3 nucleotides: TGTGCCAGCAGCACTCGGGGCCCCTACGAGCAGTACTTC.

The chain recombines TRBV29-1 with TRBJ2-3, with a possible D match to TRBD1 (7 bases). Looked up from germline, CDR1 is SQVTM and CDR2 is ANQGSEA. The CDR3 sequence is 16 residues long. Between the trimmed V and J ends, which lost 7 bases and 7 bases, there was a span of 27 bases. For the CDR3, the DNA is TGCAGCGACACCGCGACCTCCCAGGGGGGCCTGAATACGCAGTATTTT. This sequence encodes CSDTATSQGGLNTQYF.

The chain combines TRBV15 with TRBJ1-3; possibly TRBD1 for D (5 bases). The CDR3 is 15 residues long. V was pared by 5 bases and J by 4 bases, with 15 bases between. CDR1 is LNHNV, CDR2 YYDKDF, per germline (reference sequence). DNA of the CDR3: TGTGCCACCAGCCCCGGACATTCTGAAGGAAACACCATATATTTT. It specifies CATSPGHSEGNTIYF.

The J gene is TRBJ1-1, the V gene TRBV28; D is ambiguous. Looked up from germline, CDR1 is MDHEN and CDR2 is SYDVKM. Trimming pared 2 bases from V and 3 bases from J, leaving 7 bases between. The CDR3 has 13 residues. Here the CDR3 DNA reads TGTGCCAGCAGTTTAAGGGTTTACACTGAAGCTTTCTTT. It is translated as CASSLRVYTEAFF.

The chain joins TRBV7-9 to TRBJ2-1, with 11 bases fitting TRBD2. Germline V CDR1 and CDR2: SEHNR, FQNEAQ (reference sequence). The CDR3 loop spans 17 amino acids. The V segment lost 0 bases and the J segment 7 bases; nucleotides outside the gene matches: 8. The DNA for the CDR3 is TGTGCCAGCAGCTTAGCCGATAGCGGGGGGGCAGGTAATGAGCAGTTCTTC. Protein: CASSLADSGGAGNEQFF.

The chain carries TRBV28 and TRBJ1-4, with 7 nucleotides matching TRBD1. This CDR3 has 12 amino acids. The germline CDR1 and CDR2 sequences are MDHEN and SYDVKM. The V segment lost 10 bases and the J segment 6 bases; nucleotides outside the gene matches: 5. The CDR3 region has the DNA TGTGCCACCGGGACAGTCGATGAAAAACTGTTTTTT. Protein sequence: CATGTVDEKLFF.

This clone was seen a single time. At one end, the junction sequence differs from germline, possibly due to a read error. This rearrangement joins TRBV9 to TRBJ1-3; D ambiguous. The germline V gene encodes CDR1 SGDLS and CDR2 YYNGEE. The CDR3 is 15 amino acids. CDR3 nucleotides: TGTGCCAGCAGCAAGGACGACGGTCCTGGGAACACCATATATTTT. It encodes CASSKDDGPGNTIYF.

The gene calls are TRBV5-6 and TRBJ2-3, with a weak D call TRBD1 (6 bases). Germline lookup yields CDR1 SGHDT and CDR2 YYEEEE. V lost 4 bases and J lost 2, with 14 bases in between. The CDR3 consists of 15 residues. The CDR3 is CASSPGRGHTDTQYF. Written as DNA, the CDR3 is TGTGCCAGCAGCCCTGGACGGGGACACACAGATACGCAGTATTTT. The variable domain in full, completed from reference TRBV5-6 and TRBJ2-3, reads DAGVTQSPTHLIKTRGQQVTLRCSPKSGHDTVSWYQQALGQGPQFIFQYYEEEERQRGNFPDRFSGHQFPNYSSELNVNALLLGDSALYLCASSPGRGHTDTQYFGPGTRLTVL.

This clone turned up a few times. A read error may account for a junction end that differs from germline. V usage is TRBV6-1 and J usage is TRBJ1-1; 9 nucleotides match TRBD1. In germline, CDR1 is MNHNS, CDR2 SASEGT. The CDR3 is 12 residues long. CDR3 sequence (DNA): TGTGCCAGCAGTGAACTTTTCGGACAGGGGCTCTTT. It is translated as CASSELFGQGLF.

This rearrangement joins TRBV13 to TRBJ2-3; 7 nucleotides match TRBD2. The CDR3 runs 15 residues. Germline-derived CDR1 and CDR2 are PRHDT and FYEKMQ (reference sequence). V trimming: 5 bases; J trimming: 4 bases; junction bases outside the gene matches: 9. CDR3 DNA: TGTGCCAGCAGCCGAGGGACGGGGGGATCAGATACGCAGTATTTT. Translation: CASSRGTGGSDTQYF. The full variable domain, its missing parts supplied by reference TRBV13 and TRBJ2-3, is AAGVIQSPRHLIKEKRETATLKCYPIPRHDTVYWYQQGPGQDPQFLISFYEKMQSDKGSIPDRFSAQQFSDYHSELNMSSLELGDSALYFCASSRGTGGSDTQYFGPGTRLTVL.

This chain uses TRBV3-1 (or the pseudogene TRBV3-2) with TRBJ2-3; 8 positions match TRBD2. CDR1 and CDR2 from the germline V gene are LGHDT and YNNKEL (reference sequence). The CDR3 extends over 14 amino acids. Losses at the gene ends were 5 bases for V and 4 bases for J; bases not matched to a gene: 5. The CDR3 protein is CASSKRERSDTQYF. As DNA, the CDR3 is TGTGCCAGCAGCAAGCGGGAGCGCTCAGATACGCAGTATTTT.

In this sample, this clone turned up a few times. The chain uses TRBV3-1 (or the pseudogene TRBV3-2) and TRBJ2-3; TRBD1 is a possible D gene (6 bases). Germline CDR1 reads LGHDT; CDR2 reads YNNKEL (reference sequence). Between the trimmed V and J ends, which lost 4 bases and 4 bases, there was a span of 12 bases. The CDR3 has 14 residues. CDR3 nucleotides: TGTGCCAGCAGCCCAACAGGGTCTGCAGATACGCAGTATTTT. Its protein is CASSPTGSADTQYF.

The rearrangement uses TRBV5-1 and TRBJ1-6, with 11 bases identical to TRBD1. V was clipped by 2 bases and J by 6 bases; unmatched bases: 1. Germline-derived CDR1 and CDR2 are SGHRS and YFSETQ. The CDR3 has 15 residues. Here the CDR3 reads CASSFGTGGNSPLHF. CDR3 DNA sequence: TGCGCCAGCAGCTTCGGGACAGGGGGTAATTCACCCCTCCACTTT. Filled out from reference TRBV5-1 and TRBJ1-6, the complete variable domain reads KAGVTQTPRYLIKTRGQQVTLSCSPISGHRSVSWYQQTPGQGLQFLFEYFSETQRNKGNFPGRFSGRQFSNSRSEMNVSTLELGDSALYLCASSFGTGGNSPLHFGNGTRLTVT.

The CDR3 DNA is TGTGCCAGCAGCTTAGGCGGGGTGGAGACCCAGTACTTC. Its protein is CASSLGGVETQYF. The chain has TRBV11-2 and TRBJ2-5; tentatively, D is TRBD2 (6 bases). This CDR3 contains 13 residues. CDR1 SGHAT and CDR2 FQNNGV come from the germline V gene. Trimming removed 1 base from V and 5 bases from J, with 8 bases in between.

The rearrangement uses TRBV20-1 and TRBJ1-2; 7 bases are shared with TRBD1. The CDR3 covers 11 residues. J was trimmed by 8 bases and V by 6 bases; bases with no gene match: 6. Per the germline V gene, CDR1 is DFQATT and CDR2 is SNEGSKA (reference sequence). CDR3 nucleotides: TGCAGTGCGGCCCGGGACAGCGGCTACACCTTC. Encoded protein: CSAARDSGYTF.

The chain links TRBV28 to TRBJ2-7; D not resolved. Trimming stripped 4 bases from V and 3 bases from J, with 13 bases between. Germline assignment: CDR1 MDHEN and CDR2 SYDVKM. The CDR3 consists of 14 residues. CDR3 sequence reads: CASSSRWQLYEQYF. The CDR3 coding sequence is TGTGCCAGCAGTTCTAGGTGGCAGCTCTACGAGCAGTACTTC.

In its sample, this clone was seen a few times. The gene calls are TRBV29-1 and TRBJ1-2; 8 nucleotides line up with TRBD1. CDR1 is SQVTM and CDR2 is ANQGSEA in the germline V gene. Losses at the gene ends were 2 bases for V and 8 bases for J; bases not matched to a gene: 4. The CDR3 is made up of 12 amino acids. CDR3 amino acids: CSVERTGNGYTF. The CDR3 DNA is TGCAGCGTTGAAAGGACAGGGAACGGCTACACCTTC.

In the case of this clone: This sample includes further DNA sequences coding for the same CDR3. CDR3 sequence: CASSPGDSTDTQYF. Here the CDR3 DNA reads TGTGCCAGCAGCCCGGGCGACAGCACAGATACGCAGTATTTT. The chain has TRBV5-5 and TRBJ2-3; no reliable D call. CDR3 length: 14 amino acids. Trimming took off 4 bases at V and 0 bases at J, with 9 bases between the two ends. The germline V gene has CDR1 SGHKS and CDR2 YYEKEE (reference sequence).

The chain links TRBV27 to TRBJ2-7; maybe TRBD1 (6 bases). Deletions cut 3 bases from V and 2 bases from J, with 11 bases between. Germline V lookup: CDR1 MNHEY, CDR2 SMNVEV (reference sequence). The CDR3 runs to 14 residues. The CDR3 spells CASSLGRGTYEQYF. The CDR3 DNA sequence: TGTGCCAGCAGTTTGGGCAGGGGAACCTACGAGCAGTACTTC.

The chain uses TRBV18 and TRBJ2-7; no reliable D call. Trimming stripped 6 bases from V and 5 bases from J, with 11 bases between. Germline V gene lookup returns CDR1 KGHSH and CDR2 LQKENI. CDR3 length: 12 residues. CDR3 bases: TGTGCCAGCTCCCCCACGTTGGACGAGCAGTACTTC. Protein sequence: CASSPTLDEQYF.

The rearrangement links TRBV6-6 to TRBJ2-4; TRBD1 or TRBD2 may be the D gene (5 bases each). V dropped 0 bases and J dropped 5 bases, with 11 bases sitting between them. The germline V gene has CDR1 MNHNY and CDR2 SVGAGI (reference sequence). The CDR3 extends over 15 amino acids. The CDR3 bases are TGTGCCAGCAGTTACTCGAGGGGCACCGAAAACATTCAGTACTTC. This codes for CASSYSRGTENIQYF.

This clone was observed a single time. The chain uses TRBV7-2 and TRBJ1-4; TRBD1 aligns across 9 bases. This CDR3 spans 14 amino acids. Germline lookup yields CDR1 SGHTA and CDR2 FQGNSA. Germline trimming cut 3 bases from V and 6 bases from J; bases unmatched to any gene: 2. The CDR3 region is CASSLDRGDEKLFF. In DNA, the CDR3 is TGTGCCAGCAGCTTGGACAGGGGAGATGAAAAACTGTTTTTT. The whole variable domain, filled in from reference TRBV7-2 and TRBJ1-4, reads GAGVSQSPSNKVTEKGKDVELRCDPISGHTALYWYRQSLGQGLEFLIYFQGNSAPDKSGLPSDRFSAERTGGSVSTLTIQRTQQEDSAVYLCASSLDRGDEKLFFGSGTQLSVL.

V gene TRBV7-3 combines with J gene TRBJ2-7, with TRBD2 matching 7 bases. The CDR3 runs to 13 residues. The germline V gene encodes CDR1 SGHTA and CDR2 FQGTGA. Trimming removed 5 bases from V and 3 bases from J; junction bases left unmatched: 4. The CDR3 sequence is CASSRERGYEQYF. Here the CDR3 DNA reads TGTGCCAGCAGCCGAGAGCGGGGCTACGAGCAGTACTTC.

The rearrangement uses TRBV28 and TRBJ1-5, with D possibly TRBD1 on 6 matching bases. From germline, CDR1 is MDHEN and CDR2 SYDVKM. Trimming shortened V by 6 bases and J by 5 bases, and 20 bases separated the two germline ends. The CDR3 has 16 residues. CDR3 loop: CASSSDPTGFDQPQHF. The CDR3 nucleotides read TGTGCCAGCAGCTCAGACCCGACAGGTTTCGATCAGCCCCAGCATTTT.

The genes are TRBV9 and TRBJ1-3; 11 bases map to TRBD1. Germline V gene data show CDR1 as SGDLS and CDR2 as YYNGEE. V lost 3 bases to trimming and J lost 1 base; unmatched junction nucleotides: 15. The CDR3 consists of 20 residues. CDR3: CASSALGQGVVSRSGNTIYF. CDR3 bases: TGTGCCAGCAGCGCCCTGGGACAGGGGGTCGTCTCTCGGTCTGGAAACACCATATATTTT.